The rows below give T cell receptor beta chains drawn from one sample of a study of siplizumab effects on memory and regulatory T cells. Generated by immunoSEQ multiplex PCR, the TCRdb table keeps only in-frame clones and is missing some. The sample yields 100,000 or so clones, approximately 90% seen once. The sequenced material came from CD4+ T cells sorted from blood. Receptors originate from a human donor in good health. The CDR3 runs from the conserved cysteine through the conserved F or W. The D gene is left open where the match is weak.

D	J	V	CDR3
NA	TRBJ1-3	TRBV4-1	CASSQTPAGGNTIYF
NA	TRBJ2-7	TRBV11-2	CASSLLAGTSNEQYF
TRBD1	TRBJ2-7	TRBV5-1	CATTPGDRVNEQYF
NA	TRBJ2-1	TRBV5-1	CASRGSPQNNEQFF
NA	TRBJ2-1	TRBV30	CARRDSHNEQFF
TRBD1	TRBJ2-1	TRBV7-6	CASSPVTGTGAVNEQFF
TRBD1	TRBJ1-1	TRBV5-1	CASSLPFPDRDNMNTEAFF
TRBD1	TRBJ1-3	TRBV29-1	CSVAEGGWDTIYF
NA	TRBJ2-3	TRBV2	CASSRQGLDTQYF
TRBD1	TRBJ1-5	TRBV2	CAGSQAGGAEGQPQHF
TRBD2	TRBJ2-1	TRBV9	CASSVGRDYYNEQFF
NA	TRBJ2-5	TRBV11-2	CASSLEAARRETQYF
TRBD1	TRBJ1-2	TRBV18	CASSPKMQGALFDGYTF
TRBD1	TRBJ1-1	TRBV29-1	CSVPRTGSGGTFF
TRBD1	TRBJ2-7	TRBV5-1	CASSSGQGASWAGEQYF
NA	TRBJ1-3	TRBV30	CAWSPYTLSGNTIYF
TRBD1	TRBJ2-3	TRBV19	CASLRTQGSSTDTQYF
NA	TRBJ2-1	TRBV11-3	CASSLGGYTYNEQFF
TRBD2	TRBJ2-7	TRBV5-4	CASSPAGREKYEQYF
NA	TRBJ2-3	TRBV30	CAWSVGSGGMDTQYF
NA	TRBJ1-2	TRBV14	CANLPRTF
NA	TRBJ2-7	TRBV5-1	CASSFLNGPTYEQYF
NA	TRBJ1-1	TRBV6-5	CASSKTYIGGPEAFF
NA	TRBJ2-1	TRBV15	CATSRDGSHNEQFF
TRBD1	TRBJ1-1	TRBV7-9	CASSTRGRERIDTEAFF
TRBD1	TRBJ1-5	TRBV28	CASSWTGEGGNQPQHF
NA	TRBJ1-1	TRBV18	CASSSVGGRSTEAFF
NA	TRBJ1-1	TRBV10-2	CASSETANTEAFF
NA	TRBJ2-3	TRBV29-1	CSIEAVFADTQYF
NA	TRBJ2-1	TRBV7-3	CASSPSDFLNEQFF
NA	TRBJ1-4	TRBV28	CASSILGKGLSSAKLFF
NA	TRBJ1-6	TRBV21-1	CASRKQGNSPLHF
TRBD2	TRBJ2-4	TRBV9	CASSRGLAGPGEGKNIQYF
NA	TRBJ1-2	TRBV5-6	CASSSDGRYGYTF
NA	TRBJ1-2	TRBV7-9	CASSLNDRNYGYTF
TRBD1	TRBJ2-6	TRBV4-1	CASSFPGQGQSGANVLTF
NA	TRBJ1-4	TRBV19	CASSEPPGFPHEKLFF
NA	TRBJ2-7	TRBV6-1	CASSNPRTIQYEQYF
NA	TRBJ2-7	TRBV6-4	CASSAGQAGGTYEQYF
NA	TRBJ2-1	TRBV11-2	CASSFLRRGGPSQNEQFF
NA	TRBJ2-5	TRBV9	CASSVGGVDVRETQYF
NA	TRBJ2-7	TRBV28	CASSLNQELYF
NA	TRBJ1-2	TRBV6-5	CASSYSRDPNYGYTF
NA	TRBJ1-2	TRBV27	CASSWAYTNYGYTF
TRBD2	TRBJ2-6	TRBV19	CASSTAGTSGESGANVLTF
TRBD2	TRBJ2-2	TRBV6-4	CASSDGLGNTGELFF
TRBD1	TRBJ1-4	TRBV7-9	CASSLRRGQGGEKLFF
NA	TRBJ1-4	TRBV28	CASSLPLSPEKLFF
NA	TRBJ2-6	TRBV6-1	CASGMDLSGANVLTF
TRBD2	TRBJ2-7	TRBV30	CAWSLTSGGYEQYF
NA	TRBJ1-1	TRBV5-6	CASSLSGGQTEAFF
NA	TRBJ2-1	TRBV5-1	CASSPRVGASSSYNEQFF
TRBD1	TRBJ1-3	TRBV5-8	CASSRSTGGYGNTIYF
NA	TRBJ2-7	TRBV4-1	CASSSQLGSYEQYF